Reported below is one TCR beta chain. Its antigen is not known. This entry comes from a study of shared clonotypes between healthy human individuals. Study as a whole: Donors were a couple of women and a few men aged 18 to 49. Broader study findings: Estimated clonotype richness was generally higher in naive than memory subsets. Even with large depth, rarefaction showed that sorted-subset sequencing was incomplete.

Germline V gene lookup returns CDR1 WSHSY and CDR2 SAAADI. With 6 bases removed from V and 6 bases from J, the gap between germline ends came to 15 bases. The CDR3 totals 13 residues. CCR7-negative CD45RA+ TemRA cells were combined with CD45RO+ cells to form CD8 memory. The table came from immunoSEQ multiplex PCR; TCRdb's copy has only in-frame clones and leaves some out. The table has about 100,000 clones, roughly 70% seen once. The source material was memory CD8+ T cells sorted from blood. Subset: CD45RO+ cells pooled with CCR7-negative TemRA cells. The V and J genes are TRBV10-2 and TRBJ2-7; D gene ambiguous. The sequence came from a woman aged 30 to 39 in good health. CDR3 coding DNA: TGCGCCAGCAGGGGCACATGGAGAGGCGAGCAGTACTTC. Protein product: CASRGTWRGEQYF.